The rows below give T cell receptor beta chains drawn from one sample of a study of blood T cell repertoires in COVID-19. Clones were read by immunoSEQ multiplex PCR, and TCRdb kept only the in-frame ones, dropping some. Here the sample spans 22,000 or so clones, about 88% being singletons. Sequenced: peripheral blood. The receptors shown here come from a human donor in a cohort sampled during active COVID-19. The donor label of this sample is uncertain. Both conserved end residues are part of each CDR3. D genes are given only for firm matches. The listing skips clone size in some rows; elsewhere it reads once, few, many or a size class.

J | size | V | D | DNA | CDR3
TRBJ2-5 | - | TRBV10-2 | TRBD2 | TGCGCCAGCAGTCCTAGCGGGAGGCTCGAGACCCAGTACTTC | CASSPSGRLETQYF
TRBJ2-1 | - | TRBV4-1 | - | TGCGCCAGCAGCCCTCAAGGAGGTCACAGCCCGAGCTCCTACAATGAGCAGTTCTTC | CASSPQGGHSPSSYNEQFF
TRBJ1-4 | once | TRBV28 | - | TGTGCCAGCAGTTTATGGCAGGGAAATGAAAAACTGTTTTTT | CASSLWQGNEKLFF
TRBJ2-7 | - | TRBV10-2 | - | TGCGCCAGCAGTGAGGGCCAGCGCAGTTACGAGCAGTACTTC | CASSEGQRSYEQYF
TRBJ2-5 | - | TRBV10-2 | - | TGCGCCAGCAGCCGGGGGGCGAGGGAGACCCAGTACTTC | CASSRGARETQYF
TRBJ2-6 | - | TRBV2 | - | TGTGCCAGCAGTGAGAGGCGCTCTGGGGCCAACGTCCTGACTTTC | CASSERRSGANVLTF
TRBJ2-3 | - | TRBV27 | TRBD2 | TGTGCCAGTACCCCCGGGCGGGAGGCAGATACGCAGTATTTT | CASTPGREADTQYF
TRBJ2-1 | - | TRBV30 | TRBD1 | TGTGCCTTGAACTTCCGGGACAGATACAATGAGCAGTTCTTC | CALNFRDRYNEQFF
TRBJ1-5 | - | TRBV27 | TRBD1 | TGTGCCAGCAGTTTATCCTACCCCGGGACAGATAGCAATCAGCCCCAGCATTTT | CASSLSYPGTDSNQPQHF
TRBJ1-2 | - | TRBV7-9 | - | TGTGCCAGCAGCTTATCCAGGGGTCCCTATGGCTACACCTTC | CASSLSRGPYGYTF
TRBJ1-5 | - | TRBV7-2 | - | TGTGCCAGCAGCTCAAATAGCAATCAGCCCCAGCATTTT | CASSSNSNQPQHF
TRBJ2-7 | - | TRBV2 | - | TGTGCCAGCAGATGGGGCAGGTCCTCCTACGAGCAGTACTTC | CASRWGRSSYEQYF
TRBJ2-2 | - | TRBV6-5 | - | TGTGCCAGCAGGAGGACAGCAAACACCGGGGAGCTGTTTTTT | CASRRTANTGELFF
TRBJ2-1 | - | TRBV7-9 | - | TGTGCCAGCATCCAATGGCCCTACAATGAGCAGTTCTTC | CASIQWPYNEQFF
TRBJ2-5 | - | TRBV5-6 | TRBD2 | TGTGCCAGCAGCCTGGGGAGGGCAGTCCAAGAGACCCAGTACTTC | CASSLGRAVQETQYF
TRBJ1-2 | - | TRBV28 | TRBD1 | TGTGCCAGCAGCCTAGGACAGGCAAGGGGATATGGCTACACCTTC | CASSLGQARGYGYTF
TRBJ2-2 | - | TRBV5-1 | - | TGCGCCAGCAGCCCATTAGTTTCCCATAGGGAGCTGTTTTTT | CASSPLVSHRELFF
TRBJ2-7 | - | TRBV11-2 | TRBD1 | TGTGCCAGCAGCTTTTTGGGACAGGGCTCCCACGAGCAGTACTTC | CASSFLGQGSHEQYF
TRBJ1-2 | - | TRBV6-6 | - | TGTGCCAGCAGTCCCCGGGGAGGGGGTTTTGGCTACACCTTC | CASSPRGGGFGYTF
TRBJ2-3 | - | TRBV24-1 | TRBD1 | TGTGCCACCAGTGATTTTCGGGGACAGGGGGCGCGGAGAAACACAGATACGCAGTATTTT | CATSDFRGQGARRNTDTQYF
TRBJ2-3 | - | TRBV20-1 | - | TGCAGTGCCGCAGGAACAGATACGCAGTATTTT | CSAAGTDTQYF
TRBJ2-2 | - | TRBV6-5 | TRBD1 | TGTGCCAGCAGCACAGGGGGCGTCGCCGGGGAGCTGTTTTTT | CASSTGGVAGELFF
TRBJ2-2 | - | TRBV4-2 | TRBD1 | TGTGCCAGCAGCCAAGAACCGACAGGGGAAACCGGGGAGCTGTTTTTT | CASSQEPTGETGELFF
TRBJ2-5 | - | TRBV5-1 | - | TGCGCCAGCAGCCCCGGGGGAGCGCTAGAGACCCAGTACTTC | CASSPGGALETQYF
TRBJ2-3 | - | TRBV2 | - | TGTGCCAGCACCTCGGACAGAAGCACAGATACGCAGTATTTT | CASTSDRSTDTQYF
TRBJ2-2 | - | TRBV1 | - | TGCACCAGCAGCCCCCCCCAGGGGACTAGCGGGAGAGGCGGGGAGCTGTTTTTT | CTSSPPQGTSGRGGELFF
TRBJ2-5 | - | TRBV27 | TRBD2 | TGTGCCAGCAGTTTATTAGCGGGAGGGCAAGAGACCCAGTACTTC | CASSLLAGGQETQYF
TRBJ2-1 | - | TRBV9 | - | TGTGCCAGCAGCGTATCTGAGAGCTCCTACAATGAGCAGTTCTTC | CASSVSESSYNEQFF
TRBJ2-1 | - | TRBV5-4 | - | TGTGCCAGCAGCTTGATGTCATACGGTACCTACAATGAGCAGTTCTTC | CASSLMSYGTYNEQFF
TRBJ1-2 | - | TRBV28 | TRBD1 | TGTGCCAGCAGTTTCGGGACAGGGGTCGGCTACACCTTC | CASSFGTGVGYTF
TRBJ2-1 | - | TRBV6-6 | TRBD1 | TGTGCCAGCACTGCCGGGGGCGCAGGGGGCTTCAATGAGCAGTTCTTC | CASTAGGAGGFNEQFF
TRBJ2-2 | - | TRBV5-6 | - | TGTGCCAGCAGCCCCGGACTGGGAGCAGACGGGGAGCTGTTTTTT | CASSPGLGADGELFF
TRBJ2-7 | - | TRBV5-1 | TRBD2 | TGCGCCAGCAGCGACGGGACTAGCGGGAGGGCGGCTGGCTTC | CASSDGTSGRAAGF
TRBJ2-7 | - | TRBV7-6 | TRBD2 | TGTGCCAGCAGCACCAGATCGGGCGGGAGCGAGCAGTACTTC | CASSTRSGGSEQYF
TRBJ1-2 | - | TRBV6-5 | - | TGTGCCAGCAGTCCCGACGGGGGGTCTCGCTACACCTTC | CASSPDGGSRYTF
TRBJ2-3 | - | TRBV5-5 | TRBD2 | TGTGCCAGCAGCTTGGAGGCGGGAGGCGGGGATACGCAGTATTTT | CASSLEAGGGDTQYF